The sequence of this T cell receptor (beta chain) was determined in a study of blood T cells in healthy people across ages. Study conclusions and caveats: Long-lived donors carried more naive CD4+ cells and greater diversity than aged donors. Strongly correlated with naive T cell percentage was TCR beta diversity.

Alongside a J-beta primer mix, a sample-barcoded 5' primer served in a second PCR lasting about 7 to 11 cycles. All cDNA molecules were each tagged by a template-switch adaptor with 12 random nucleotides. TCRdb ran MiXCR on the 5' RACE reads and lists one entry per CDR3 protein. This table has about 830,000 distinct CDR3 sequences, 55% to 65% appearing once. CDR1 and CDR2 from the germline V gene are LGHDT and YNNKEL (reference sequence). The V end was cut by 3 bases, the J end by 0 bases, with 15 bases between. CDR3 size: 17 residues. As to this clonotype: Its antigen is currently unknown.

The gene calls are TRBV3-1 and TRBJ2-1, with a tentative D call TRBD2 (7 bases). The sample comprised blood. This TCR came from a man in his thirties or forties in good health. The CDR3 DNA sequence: TGTGCCAGCAGCCACGCCGGGGGGCTGAACTCCTACAATGAGCAGTTCTTC. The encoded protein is CASSHAGGLNSYNEQFF.